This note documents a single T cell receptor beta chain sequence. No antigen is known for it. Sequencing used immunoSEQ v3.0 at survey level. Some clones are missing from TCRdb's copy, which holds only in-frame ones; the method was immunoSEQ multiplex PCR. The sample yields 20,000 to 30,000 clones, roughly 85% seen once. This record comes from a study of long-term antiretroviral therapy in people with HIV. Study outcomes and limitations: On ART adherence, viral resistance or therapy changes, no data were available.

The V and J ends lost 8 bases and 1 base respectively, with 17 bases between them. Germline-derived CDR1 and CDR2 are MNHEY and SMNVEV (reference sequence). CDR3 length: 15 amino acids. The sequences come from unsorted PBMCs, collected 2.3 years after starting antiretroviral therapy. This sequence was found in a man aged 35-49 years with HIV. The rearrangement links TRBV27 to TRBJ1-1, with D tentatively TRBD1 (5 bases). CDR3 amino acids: CASSLGPWENTEAFF. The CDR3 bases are TGTGCCAGCTCCCTGGGACCCTGGGAGAACACTGAAGCTTTCTTT.